This T cell receptor beta chain derives from a study of siplizumab effects on memory and regulatory T cells. Notes on the study in general: A significant reduction in alloreactive sequences traceable to unstimulated CD4+ memory cells was produced by siplizumab. Naive T cells seemed more diverse than memory cells; they also seemed major alloresponse contributors.

Generated by immunoSEQ multiplex PCR, the TCRdb table keeps only in-frame clones and is missing some. The sample lists about 91,000 clones, 95% to 97% occurring once. Trimming took off 8 bases at V and 4 bases at J, with 14 bases between the two ends. The CDR3 contains 14 residues. The V gene's germline CDR1 is SEHNR and CDR2 FQNEAQ (reference sequence). Concerning this clone itself: The antigen is not known.

Sequencing used naive CD4+ T cells sorted from blood. The receptor was derived from a human donor in good health. V gene TRBV7-9 combines with J gene TRBJ2-2; D ambiguous. As DNA, the CDR3 is TGTGCCAGCCTTTCGCCGAAGACCACCGGGGAGCTGTTTTTT. As protein: CASLSPKTTGELFF.